Presented here are 12 T cell receptor beta chains from one specimen sequenced in a study of cytomegalovirus exposure and HLA in healthy donors. PCR amplification relied on 60 Vbeta primers (plus 13 Jbeta primers). Clones were sequenced by immunoSEQ multiplex PCR, and TCRdb holds only the in-frame ones, with some missing. Its table lists 100,000 or so clones. Input material: PBMCs. These receptors originate from a man aged 50-59 years in good health and CMV-seronegative.

The chain uses TRBV5-5 and TRBJ1-2; 7 bases fit TRBD1. Germline V CDR1 and CDR2: SGHKS, YYEKEE (reference sequence). This CDR3 is 16 amino acids long. V lost 2 bases and J lost 3; bases outside the gene matches: 10. The CDR3 loop reads CASSFSQGTNYYGYTF. The CDR3 DNA sequence: TGTGCCAGCAGCTTCTCACAGGGGACAAATTACTATGGCTACACCTTC. Using reference TRBV5-5 and TRBJ1-2 for the parts outside the CDR3, the full variable domain is DAGVTQSPTHLIKTRGQQVTLRCSPISGHKSVSWYQQVLGQGPQFIFQYYEKEERGRGNFPDRFSARQFPNYSSELNVNALLLGDSALYLCASSFSQGTNYYGYTFGSGTRLTVV.

V is TRBV7-6 and J is TRBJ2-7; TRBD1 aligns across 10 bases. CDR1 and CDR2 (germline): SGHVS, FNYEAQ. This CDR3 is built from 15 residues. Trimming at V came to 5 bases and at J to 3 bases, leaving 7 bases not matched to a gene. CDR3 region: CASSPRTGGGYEQYF. CDR3 coding DNA: TGTGCCAGCAGCCCCCGGACAGGGGGGGGCTACGAGCAGTACTTC.

The chain uses TRBV7-3 and TRBJ1-1, with 8 bases matching TRBD1. J gave up 4 bases and V 5 bases, and 6 bases lay outside the gene matches. The V gene's germline CDR1 is SGHTA and CDR2 FQGTGA. CDR3 length: 14 amino acids. CDR3 protein: CASSLDRGSTEAFF. CDR3 DNA: TGTGCCAGCAGCCTTGACAGGGGAAGCACTGAAGCTTTCTTT. Complete variable domain (other parts from reference TRBV7-3 and TRBJ1-1): GAGVSQTPSNKVTEKGKYVELRCDPISGHTALYWYRQSLGQGPEFLIYFQGTGAADDSGLPNDRFFAVRPEGSVSTLKIQRTERGDSAVYLCASSLDRGSTEAFFGQGTRLTVV.

The J gene is TRBJ2-7, the V gene TRBV2; a weak D match, TRBD1 (5 bases). CDR1 and CDR2 (germline): SNHLY, FYNNEI. V shed 2 bases and J shed 5 bases, with 16 bases lying between them. The CDR3 runs to 15 residues. CDR3 loop: CASSERSQGGNEQYF. DNA of the CDR3: TGTGCCAGCAGTGAACGGAGCCAGGGTGGCAACGAGCAGTACTTC.

The chain has TRBV12-5 and TRBJ1-5; D is unresolved. V lost 6 bases to trimming and J lost 4 bases, with 7 bases between them. The CDR3 has 12 residues. The germline CDR1 and CDR2 sequences are LGHNT and FRNRAP. As DNA, the CDR3 is TGTGCTAGTGGCCCCGTTAATCAGCCCCAGCATTTT. As protein: CASGPVNQPQHF.

This sequence joins TRBV7-8 and TRBJ2-7; 9 positions agree with TRBD2. The CDR3 sequence is 15 residues long. J gave up 3 bases and V 2 bases, and 5 bases lay outside the gene matches. The germline CDR1 and CDR2 sequences are SGHVS and FQNEAQ. DNA of the CDR3: TGTGCCAGCAGCTTAAAAGCTAGCGGGATCTACGAGCAGTACTTC. Translating gives CASSLKASGIYEQYF.

The chain is built from TRBV6-5 and TRBJ1-2; D call uncertain. This CDR3 has 12 residues. Germline V gene lookup returns CDR1 MNHEY and CDR2 SVGAGI. V was cut by 5 bases and J by 8 bases, with 12 bases left in between. As DNA, the CDR3 is TGTGCCAGCAGTCTCCGCGGCTGGGGCTACACCTTC. Translation: CASSLRGWGYTF.

The CDR3 protein is CASSRGTSGSPDGAKNIQYF. For the CDR3, the DNA is TGCGCCAGCAGCCGCGGGACTAGCGGGTCCCCCGATGGAGCCAAAAACATTCAGTACTTC. The chain joins TRBV4-3 to TRBJ2-4; 12 bases match TRBD2. Germline loops: CDR1 LGHNA, CDR2 YSLEER. The CDR3 loop spans 20 amino acids. Trimming removed 4 bases from V and 0 bases from J; junction bases left unmatched: 13.

The V call is TRBV27, the J call TRBJ1-1; the match to TRBD1 covers 7 bases. Trimming took 6 bases from V and 0 from J; bases not matched to a gene: 4. Looked up from germline, CDR1 is MNHEY and CDR2 is SMNVEV (reference sequence). This CDR3 region has 14 residues. The CDR3 sequence is CASSSGGMNTEAFF. CDR3 sequence (DNA): TGTGCCAGCAGCTCAGGGGGAATGAACACTGAAGCTTTCTTT.

J is TRBJ2-4 and V is TRBV5-8; possible D gene TRBD1, 6 bases. The CDR3 sequence is 15 residues long. The germline V gene encodes CDR1 SGHTS and CDR2 YDEGEE. Trimming took 4 bases from V and 1 from J, leaving 12 bases between them. CDR3: CASSIGQTAKNIQYF. Written as DNA, the CDR3 is TGTGCCAGCAGCATCGGACAGACGGCCAAAAACATTCAGTACTTC.

The V call is TRBV11-2, the J call TRBJ2-7, with unresolved D. The V gene lost 5 bases and the J gene lost 1 base, with 9 bases spanning the gap. The V gene's germline CDR1 is SGHAT and CDR2 FQNNGV. CDR3 length equals 13 residues. CDR3 in amino acids: CASSLDISYEQYF. As DNA, the CDR3 is TGTGCCAGCAGCCTCGACATTTCCTACGAGCAGTACTTC.

The chain links TRBV19 to TRBJ1-4; TRBD1 matches at 11 bases. The length of the CDR3 is 16 residues. Germline values: CDR1 LNHDA, CDR2 SQIVND (reference sequence). V gave up 6 bases and J gave up 4 bases; unmatched junction bases: 7. The chain's CDR3 is CASRRRTGGFNEKLFF. Written as DNA, the CDR3 is TGTGCCAGTAGGCGCCGGACAGGGGGCTTTAATGAAAAACTGTTTTTT.